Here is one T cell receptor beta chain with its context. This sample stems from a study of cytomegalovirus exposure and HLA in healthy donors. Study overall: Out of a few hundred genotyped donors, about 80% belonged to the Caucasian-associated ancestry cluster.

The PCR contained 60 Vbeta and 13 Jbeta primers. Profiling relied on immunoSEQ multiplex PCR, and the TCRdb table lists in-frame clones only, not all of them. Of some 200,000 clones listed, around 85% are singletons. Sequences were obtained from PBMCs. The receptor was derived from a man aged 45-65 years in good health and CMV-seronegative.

The CDR3 sequence is CASSQDQGSQPQHF. The DNA for the CDR3 is TGCGCCAGCAGCCAAGATCAAGGGAGTCAGCCCCAGCATTTT. The rearrangement joins TRBV4-3 to TRBJ1-5; D ambiguous. The germline V gene has CDR1 LGHNA and CDR2 YSLEER. Trimming cost V 0 bases and J 6 bases, with 9 bases left between them. The CDR3 spans 14 residues.